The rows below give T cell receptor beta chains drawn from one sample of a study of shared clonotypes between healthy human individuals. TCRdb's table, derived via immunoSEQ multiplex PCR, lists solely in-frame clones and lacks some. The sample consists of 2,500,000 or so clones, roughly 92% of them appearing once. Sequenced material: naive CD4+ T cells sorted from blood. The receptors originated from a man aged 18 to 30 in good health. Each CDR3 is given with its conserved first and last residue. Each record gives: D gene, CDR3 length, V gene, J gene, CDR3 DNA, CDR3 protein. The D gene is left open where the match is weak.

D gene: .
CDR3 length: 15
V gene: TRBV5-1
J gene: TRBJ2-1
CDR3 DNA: TGCGCCAGCAGCTTGTTTCCGGGGGCGGACAATGAGCAGTTCTTC
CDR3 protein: CASSLFPGADNEQFF

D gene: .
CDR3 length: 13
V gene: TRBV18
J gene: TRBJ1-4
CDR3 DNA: TGTGCCAGCTCACCAGGGCAGATCGAAAAACTGTTTTTT
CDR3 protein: CASSPGQIEKLFF

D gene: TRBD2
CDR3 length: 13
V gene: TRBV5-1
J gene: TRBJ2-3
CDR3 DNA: TGCGCCAGCAGCTACCACTCGCGCGGGGGTTGGTATTTT
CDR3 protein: CASSYHSRGGWYF

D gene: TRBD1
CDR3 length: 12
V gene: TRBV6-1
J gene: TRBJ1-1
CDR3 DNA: TGTGCCAGCAGCGACACAGGGGCGGAAGCTTTCTTT
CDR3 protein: CASSDTGAEAFF

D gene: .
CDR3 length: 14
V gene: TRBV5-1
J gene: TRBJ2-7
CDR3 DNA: TGCGCCAGCAGCTCCGGCGGGGAGACCTACGAGCAGTACTTC
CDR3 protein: CASSSGGETYEQYF

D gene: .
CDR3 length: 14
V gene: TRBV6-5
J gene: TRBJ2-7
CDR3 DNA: TGTGCCAGCAGTGGGGGGCTGGGGGCCTACGAGCAGTACTTC
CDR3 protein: CASSGGLGAYEQYF

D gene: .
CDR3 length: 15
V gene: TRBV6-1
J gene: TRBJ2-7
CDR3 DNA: TGTGCCAGCAGTACACAGGGACGGGGGACCTACGAGCAGTACTTC
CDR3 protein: CASSTQGRGTYEQYF

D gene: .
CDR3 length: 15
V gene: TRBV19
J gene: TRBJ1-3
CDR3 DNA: TGTGCCAGTAGTATAGATGGGGCGTCGGGAAACACCATATATTTT
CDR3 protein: CASSIDGASGNTIYF

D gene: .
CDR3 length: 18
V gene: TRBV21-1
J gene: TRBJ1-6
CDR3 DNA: TGTGCCAGCCCGACCGGGACAGGGGCGGGTTTGAATAATTCACCCCTCCACTTT
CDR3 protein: CASPTGTGAGLNNSPLHF

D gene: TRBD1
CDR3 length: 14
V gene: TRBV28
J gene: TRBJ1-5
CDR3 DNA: TGTGCCAGCAGTTCATTAGGGGGCAACCAGCCCCAGCATTTT
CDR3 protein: CASSSLGGNQPQHF